The 22 T cell receptor beta chains below come from one sample, sequenced in a study of multiple sclerosis patients with progressive multifocal leukoencephalopathy. Time point given: time of PML onset. Assay: immunoSEQ multiplex PCR; the TCRdb copy retains only in-frame clones and omits some. The data show under 35,000 clones, 80% to 90% seen once. The specimen was PBMCs, collected from a patient treated with natalizumab. The receptors derive from a woman in her thirties or forties with progressive multifocal leukoencephalopathy.

This rearrangement joins TRBV7-2 to TRBJ2-7; D possibly matches TRBD1 or TRBD2 (5 bases each). The V and J ends lost 5 bases and 1 base respectively, with 21 bases between them. This CDR3 is built from 17 residues. In germline, CDR1 is SGHTA, CDR2 FQGNSA. The CDR3 spells CASSQSSTGTLSYEQYF. CDR3 in DNA: TGTGCCAGCAGCCAATCGTCCACCGGGACGTTATCCTACGAGCAGTACTTC.

In DNA, the CDR3 is TGTGCCAGCAGTGCTCCCAGGGGGCGAACCGGGGAGCTGTTTTTT. Translating gives CASSAPRGRTGELFF. The genes are TRBV25-1 and TRBJ2-2, with TRBD1 identical over 8 bases. CDR1 is MGHDK and CDR2 is SYGVNS in the germline V gene. V trimming: 4 bases; J trimming: 5 bases; junction bases outside the gene matches: 6. CDR3 length equals 15 residues. The full variable domain, rest sourced from reference TRBV25-1 and TRBJ2-2, is EADIYQTPRYLVIGTGKKITLECSQTMGHDKMYWYQQDPGMELHLIHYSYGVNSTEKGDLSSESTVSRIRTEHFPLTLESARPSHTSQYLCASSAPRGRTGELFFGEGSRLTVL.

The chain links TRBV7-9 to TRBJ1-1, with TRBD1 matching 7 bases. There are 15 residues in the CDR3. Germline V gene lookup returns CDR1 SEHNR and CDR2 FQNEAQ (reference sequence). The ends lost 2 bases at V and 5 bases at J; junction bases unmatched: 8. CDR3 in DNA: TGTGCCAGCAGCTTACTTACAGGGGCGGATACTGAAGCTTTCTTT. This encodes CASSLLTGADTEAFF.

This chain links TRBV10-3 with TRBJ2-5; 8 bases map to TRBD1. The germline V gene has CDR1 ENHRY and CDR2 SYGVKD. The CDR3 has 13 residues. V lost 2 bases and J lost 11; bases outside the gene matches: 7. CDR3 residues: CAISEGTGGEQYF. CDR3 in DNA: TGTGCCATCAGTGAGGGGACAGGTGGAGAGCAGTACTTC.

The rearrangement uses TRBV7-3 and TRBJ2-7, with D unresolved. This CDR3 comprises 14 residues. CDR1 is SGHTA and CDR2 is FQGTGA in the germline V gene. Trimming pared 2 bases from V and 0 bases from J, leaving 8 bases between. The CDR3 nucleotides are TGTGCCAGCAGCTTATCTTCACTCTCCTACGAGCAGTACTTC. The encoded protein is CASSLSSLSYEQYF.

V gene TRBV7-2 combines with J gene TRBJ1-3; D possibly corresponds to TRBD1 (5 bases). V was pared by 8 bases and J by 0 bases, with 11 bases between. The germline CDR1 and CDR2 sequences are SGHTA and FQGNSA. This CDR3 has 14 amino acids. CDR3 residues: CASGRDSSGNTIYF. As DNA, the CDR3 is TGTGCCAGCGGACGAGACAGCTCTGGAAACACCATATATTTT. Full variable domain (missing parts from reference TRBV7-2 and TRBJ1-3): GAGVSQSPSNKVTEKGKDVELRCDPISGHTALYWYRQSLGQGLEFLIYFQGNSAPDKSGLPSDRFSAERTGGSVSTLTIQRTQQEDSAVYLCASGRDSSGNTIYFGEGSWLTVV.

The chain is built from TRBV19 and TRBJ1-6, with D unresolved. Germline lookup yields CDR1 LNHDA and CDR2 SQIVND (reference sequence). The CDR3 totals 12 residues. Trimming removed 5 bases from V and 7 bases from J, with 6 bases in between. DNA for the CDR3: TGTGCCAGTAGTGTGACCAATTCACCCCTCCACTTT. Amino acids: CASSVTNSPLHF.

The rearrangement links TRBV4-1 to TRBJ1-2; D is possibly TRBD1 (6 bases). Germline V gives CDR1 MGHRA, CDR2 YSYEKL. The CDR3 totals 14 residues. The V end was cut by 3 bases, the J end by 2 bases, with 10 bases between. CDR3 sequence (DNA): TGCGCCAGCAGCCAGCCAACAGGGAACTATGGCTACACCTTC. Its translation: CASSQPTGNYGYTF.

The rearrangement uses TRBV7-9 and TRBJ2-3, with TRBD2 matching over 7 bases. Germline V gene lookup returns CDR1 SEHNR and CDR2 FQNEAQ (reference sequence). CDR3 length equals 15 residues. V shed 8 bases, J shed 6 bases, and the junction held 14 bases outside the gene matches. CDR3 nucleotides: TGTGCCAGCGGACTTCTGAGCGGGGCTTGGGATACGCAGTATTTT. Translation: CASGLLSGAWDTQYF.

V is TRBV7-2 and J is TRBJ2-5, with D perhaps matching TRBD2 (6 bases). The end of the DNA fits TRBJ2-7 better, so the J call may be wrong. Per the germline V gene, CDR1 is SGHTA and CDR2 is FQGNSA. This CDR3 comprises 14 residues. CDR3 in DNA: TGTGCCAGCAGCTGGCGCGGGAAATCCTACGAGCAGTACTTC. It codes for CASSWRGKSYEQYF.

This clone has only a few counts. The chain links TRBV7-9 to TRBJ1-1; D is ambiguous. The ends were cut back, 2 bases at V and 10 bases at J, with 20 bases in the middle. The germline V gene encodes CDR1 SEHNR and CDR2 FQNEAQ (reference sequence). The CDR3 length is 15 residues. In DNA form, the CDR3 reads TGTGCCAGCAGCTTAACGGACCAACTGGAACAGAGAGCTTTCTTT. It codes for CASSLTDQLEQRAFF. The whole variable domain, filled in from reference TRBV7-9 and TRBJ1-1, reads DTGVSQNPRHKITKRGQNVTFRCDPISEHNRLYWYRQTLGQGPEFLTYFQNEAQLEKSRLLSDRFSAERPKGSFSTLEIQRTEQGDSAMYLCASSLTDQLEQRAFFGQGTRLTVV.

This chain joins TRBV18 and TRBJ1-1; D call uncertain. In germline, CDR1 is KGHSH, CDR2 LQKENI. Trimming cost V 1 base and J 3 bases, with 12 bases left between them. This CDR3 spans 15 amino acids. The CDR3 region is CASSPRRGEDTEAFF. The DNA for the CDR3 is TGTGCCAGCTCACCACGGCGGGGTGAGGACACTGAAGCTTTCTTT.

This chain connects TRBV5-6 to TRBJ2-7, with TRBD1 identical over 8 bases. The length of the CDR3 is 14 residues. The V and J ends lost 4 bases and 3 bases, in that order; junction bases with no gene match: 6. In germline, CDR1 is SGHDT, CDR2 YYEEEE. The CDR3 bases are TGTGCCAGCAGCCCCCGGGACAGGAACTACGAGCAGTACTTC. It specifies CASSPRDRNYEQYF. Variable domain in full (rest from reference TRBV5-6 and TRBJ2-7): DAGVTQSPTHLIKTRGQQVTLRCSPKSGHDTVSWYQQALGQGPQFIFQYYEEEERQRGNFPDRFSGHQFPNYSSELNVNALLLGDSALYLCASSPRDRNYEQYFGPGTRLTVT.

J is TRBJ1-3 and V is TRBV30; perhaps TRBD1 as D (6 bases). V shed 5 bases and J shed 0 bases, with 11 bases lying between them. The CDR3 consists of 14 residues. Germline-derived CDR1 and CDR2 are GTSNPN and SVGIG (reference sequence). The CDR3 nucleotides read TGTGCCTGGGCTGGGGGGCACTCTGGAAACACCATATATTTT. This encodes CAWAGGHSGNTIYF.

This chain links TRBV6-5 with TRBJ1-4, with 7 bases matching TRBD1. Trimming at V came to 5 bases and at J to 2 bases, leaving 2 bases not matched to a gene. Germline V gene data show CDR1 as MNHEY and CDR2 as SVGAGI. CDR3 length: 14 residues. CDR3 nucleotides: TGTGCCAGCAGTAGACAGGGTACTAATGAAAAACTGTTTTTT. Translation: CASSRQGTNEKLFF.

This clone was detected only once. The J gene is TRBJ2-3, the V gene TRBV30; D may be TRBD1 (8 bases). CDR1 and CDR2 from the germline V gene are GTSNPN and SVGIG (reference sequence). V dropped 4 bases and J dropped 4 bases, with 12 bases sitting between them. CDR3 length: 13 amino acids. This CDR3 is CAWNRGGSDTQYF. DNA of the CDR3: TGTGCCTGGAACAGGGGGGGGTCAGATACGCAGTATTTT.

This chain links TRBV30 with TRBJ2-1; 9 bases match TRBD2. V shed 0 bases and J 5 bases; nucleotides not matched to a gene: 5. CDR1 is GTSNPN, CDR2 SVGIG, per germline (reference sequence). The CDR3 runs to 15 residues. The CDR3 reads CAWSVNSGGNNEQFF. CDR3 nucleotides: TGTGCCTGGAGTGTAAACAGCGGGGGGAACAATGAGCAGTTCTTC.

This chain joins TRBV7-2 and TRBJ2-1, with D perhaps TRBD2 (7 bases). The CDR3 covers 15 residues. V lost 5 bases, J lost 7 bases, and 18 bases lay in between. Germline-derived CDR1 and CDR2 are SGHTA and FQGNSA. CDR3 loop: CASSPTGGAGNEQFF. Written as DNA, the CDR3 is TGTGCCAGCAGCCCTACTGGGGGGGCCGGTAATGAGCAGTTCTTC. Full variable domain (outside the CDR3, taken from reference TRBV7-2 and TRBJ2-1): GAGVSQSPSNKVTEKGKDVELRCDPISGHTALYWYRQSLGQGLEFLIYFQGNSAPDKSGLPSDRFSAERTGGSVSTLTIQRTQQEDSAVYLCASSPTGGAGNEQFFGPGTRLTVL.

This clone occurred once. The V call is TRBV19, the J call TRBJ2-7; 10 nucleotides line up with TRBD1. The CDR3 consists of 16 residues. CDR1 is LNHDA and CDR2 is SQIVND in the germline V gene (reference sequence). Trimming cost V 6 bases and J 2 bases; bases outside gene matches: 10. CDR3 residues: CASRFRGGQGTYEQYF. The CDR3 DNA is TGTGCCAGTAGATTCAGGGGGGGACAGGGGACCTACGAGCAGTACTTC.

The chain links TRBV29-1 to TRBJ2-2; weak D call: TRBD1 (8 bases). Trimming shortened V by 4 bases and J by 7 bases, and 19 bases separated the two germline ends. This CDR3 has 15 amino acids. In germline, CDR1 is SQVTM, CDR2 ANQGSEA. CDR3 nucleotide sequence: TGCAGCGTTGGAACAGACAGGGGAGGGATCGGGGAGCTGTTTTTT. Protein: CSVGTDRGGIGELFF.

The chain couples TRBV6-5 to TRBJ2-5; D is ambiguous. Germline CDR1 is MNHEY and CDR2 is SVGAGI. The CDR3 contains 10 residues. V lost 6 bases to trimming and J lost 4 bases, with 3 bases between them. CDR3 loop: CASSLETQYF. Written as DNA, the CDR3 is TGTGCCAGCAGCTTAGAGACCCAGTACTTC.

The chain has TRBV7-2 and TRBJ2-1; no clear D. Looked up from germline, CDR1 is SGHTA and CDR2 is FQGNSA. V was clipped by 1 base and J by 10 bases, with 8 bases between them. This CDR3 is built from 12 residues. CDR3: CASSLGFPEQFF. In DNA form, the CDR3 reads TGTGCCAGCAGCTTAGGGTTCCCGGAGCAGTTCTTC. Based on the CDR3 plus reference TRBV7-2 and TRBJ2-1, the full variable domain is GAGVSQSPSNKVTEKGKDVELRCDPISGHTALYWYRQSLGQGLEFLIYFQGNSAPDKSGLPSDRFSAERTGGSVSTLTIQRTQQEDSAVYLCASSLGFPEQFFGPGTRLTVL.